This T cell receptor beta chain emerged from a study of cytomegalovirus exposure and HLA in healthy donors (dated 2017 in TCRdb). Looking at the study overall: An earlier analysis of approximately 590 of the donors reported 250 to 350 Gb of sequence data and 117 million unique TCR beta sequences from 150 million to 200 million T cells. Among 398 genotyped donors of the cohort, an average of around 250,000 unique TCR beta nucleotide sequences was sequenced per donor, of which about 18% were non-productive. A later analysis re-analyzed previously published TCR beta repertoires from 550 to 700 donors and added high-resolution HLA genotyping to study TCR occurrence patterns. An early release covering just under 650 HLA-typed donors comprised approximately 290 gigabases of sequencing data and 85 million to 100 million unique TCR sequences. A later genetic analysis took genome-wide SNP genotypes for about three fifths of the 666 donors and used that subset as a discovery cohort. Typing coverage differed by locus: A, B, C, DRB1 and DQB1 were typed in roughly 620-630 donors, DQA1 in about 500, DPA1 in around 610, and DPB1 in around 490. A handful of DR-DQ haplotypes were handled as single units for association and clustering because linkage in the cohort was strong. The T cell repertoires of 666 subjects were profiled by immunosequencing and related to cytomegalovirus serostatus. A separate validation cohort of over 95 different subjects was used in addition to the roughly 700-subject first cohort. Donor age, sex, ethnicity and CMV serostatus were collected together with the repertoire data. The study aimed to test whether signatures of past pathogen exposure could be identified by cataloging public T cell receptors. Rather than drawing on any new phenotypic data, the later analysis identified candidate immune exposures from TCR beta sequences and the way those sequences occurred across donors. Of the approximately 400 genotyped donors, over 65% fell in the genetic ancestry cluster associated with self-reported Caucasian donors. An earlier analysis of about 600 of the donors used high-throughput TCR beta sequencing to judge whether each TCR beta V gene segment behaved as functional or pseudogenic. All discovery cohort repertoires had been generated on a single sequencing platform. Class I and class II HLA loci were covered by the typing at four-digit resolution. High-throughput TCR immunosequencing, statistical association of individual TCRs with disease status, and machine learning were combined to predict cytomegalovirus infection status. Points the paper makes about the study in general: The study gave a list of around 170 TCR beta chains associated with cytomegalovirus. A later analysis associated 15,000 to 20,000 TCR beta sequences with specific HLA alleles at a false discovery rate of 0.05. A cluster of highly shared sequence variants was judged likely to represent a technical artifact of the sequencing pipeline. A few of the identified cytomegalovirus-associated TCR beta chains were confirmed in vitro to be specific for cytomegalovirus antigens. Correlated functional status among segregating V segments might reflect linkage disequilibrium, but an unknown experimental factor could not be ruled out. For the cohort, immune exposure information was limited to CMV serostatus. When HLA alleles, especially DR and DQ, strongly co-occurred, attributing TCR associations to individual alleles was difficult. A later analysis found that most CMV-associated TCR beta chains appeared HLA-restricted, with HLA associations seemingly driven largely by CMV exposure. Compared with the approximately 670-donor mean, donors in an Asian-associated ancestry cluster had fewer N-insertions in productive TCRs, according to a later genetic analysis. Across donors, most TCR sequences were observed very rarely, whereas some public TCRs were present in many individuals. In an earlier analysis of 587 of the donors, most TCR beta V segments appeared in productive rearrangements about 87% or about 30% of the time, broadly matching IMGT annotations. According to a later analysis, parvovirus B19, influenza, CMV and Epstein-Barr virus appeared linked to several top co-occurrence clusters. Sequencing depth was assumed to be roughly uniform across donors in the presence/absence analyses, though that assumption may not hold. The cohort was sequenced for TCR beta chains only, and without alpha or paired-chain data the features that could be detected were limited. In both the original and validation cohorts, the classifier was reported to diagnose cytomegalovirus status with high specificity and sensitivity. HLA typing was unavailable for some donors at each locus, so association tests used only the typed subset. The 87-base-pair reads could not distinguish some IMGT-functional V segments, including TRBV6-2 and TRBV6-3, so those segments were excluded. According to a later analysis, TCR association rates differed among HLA loci, with DRB1 alleles showing the most associated TCRs and HLA-C alleles showing the fewest. About 17 rarely observed V segments, including chromosome 9 orphons, were excluded from the earlier analysis of some 590 of the donors because counts were too low. A further reported finding was that TCR beta sequences accurately predicted the HLA-A and HLA-B alleles for most subjects in the first cohort. The authors suggested that the approach could potentially be extended to other disease states and immunological phenotypes. Compared with equally common non-associated chains, HLA-associated TCR beta chains in a later analysis were more clonally expanded and had lower generation probabilities. In a later genetic analysis, a missense DCLRE1C variant was associated with V-gene and J-gene trimming of TCR beta chains, and the association was replicated in an independent cohort.

Remarks on this clone: Its antigen remains undetermined. No clone much larger than this one lies a single base away; base qualities are absent.

Cut back by 0 bases and 5 bases, the V and J ends lie 11 bases apart. Per the germline V gene (reference sequence), SGHNT is the CDR1 and YYREEE is the CDR2. Spanning cysteine to phenylalanine, the CDR3 consists of 14 amino acids. Only CDR3 DNA remains: 42 bases, in frame from the first base. The cohort comprised 710 or so healthy bone marrow donors. All cohort members were sampled while nominally healthy, although unrecorded immune exposures were likely present. The donor was CMV seronegative and belonged to the group of roughly 330 seronegative cohort members. A peripheral blood sample was collected from each donor, and TCR beta sequencing was performed on peripheral blood mononuclear cells. The Qiagen DNeasy Blood Extraction Kit was used to extract genomic DNA from the blood cell samples. The method was the immunoSEQ multiplex PCR assay. The multiplex PCR relied on a mix of 60 forward primers for TCR Vbeta segments and 13 reverse primers for TCR Jbeta segments. A multiplex PCR assay on genomic DNA amplified the CDR3 region of rearranged TCR beta genes. The Illumina HiSeq System was used to sequence the amplified TCR beta libraries as 87-base-pair reads. In the original analysis: A later analysis tallied 75 million to 85 million unique TCR beta chains across the 650 to 750 repertoires, and some 10 million of those chains were shared by two or more donors. A nearest-neighbor algorithm error-corrected the raw reads and collapsed the reads into unique sequences, merging closely related sequences to remove PCR and sequencing errors. To assign V, D and J gene segments, CDR3 sequences were aligned to IMGT reference sequences. For a sequence to be retained, a match of at least six nucleotides to both a V gene segment and a J gene segment was required. A rearrangement was called productive if the CDR3 had no stop codons and remained in frame with V and J, and every other rearrangement was called non-productive. CDR3 was defined according to IMGT convention as the region running from the second conserved V-encoded cysteine to the conserved J-encoded phenylalanine. The earlier analysis of about 590 of the donors excluded sequences that lacked an unambiguous match to a single V gene segment. An earlier analysis of several hundred of the donors classified V segments as functional when productive rearrangements were above 56.7% and as segregating when the standard deviation between donors was above 5%. To diagnose cytomegalovirus status from the catalog of TCR beta chain sequences, a statistical classification framework was built. A later analysis assigned V and J genes by comparing TCR nucleotide sequences with IMGT/GENE-DB human TR gene sequences. Using the TCRdist pipeline, a later analysis assigned CDR3 sequences along with most-parsimonious VDJ recombination scenarios. In a later analysis, each TCR beta chain was defined by its CDR3 amino acid sequence together with its V-gene family, and reads lacking a unique V-gene family were excluded. A later analysis removed over 500 highly shared, low-generation-probability nucleotide sequences to deal with suspected cross-contamination and a sequencing artifact. For each public chain, a later analysis derived a clonal expansion index from normalized ranks of inferred template counts within each repertoire. In a later analysis, generation probabilities were computed using a VDJ recombination model fitted to out-of-frame rearrangements, and the results were checked against IGoR. In a later analysis, TCR-TCR, TCR-HLA and TCR-CMV co-occurrence was scored with hypergeometric tests, and a repertoire-size bias correction was applied to TCR pairs. A later analysis estimated false discovery rates by permuting HLA or CMV assignments 20 times. In a later analysis, co-occurring TCRs were grouped with DBSCAN, and TCRdist sequence similarity was added when clustering was performed within HLA-allele-positive subsets. Repertoires with fewer than 30,000 or more than 120,000 public chains were left out of co-occurrence clustering, as were about 5 repertoires with anomalous nucleotide sharing. The immuneACCESS repertoire file appears here via TCRdb, limited to in-frame rearrangements. These files lack a portion of the clones; in checked studies, under half of the deficit traces to unresolved V genes, and the cause of the others is not known. V and J calls and clone size are copied from that table; D and trimming were computed from the DNA. This sample lists 140,000 or so clones; about 79% were detected once. The ten largest clones take up 1.7% of the sample.

The clonotype originates from a woman in her twenties or thirties in good health and CMV-seronegative. The chain uses TRBV5-4 and TRBJ1-2; perhaps TRBD1 is the D gene, with 6 bases matching. Material: PBMCs. The nucleotide sequence is given as TGTGCCAGCAGCTTGGGGGGGCCTACATATGGCTACACCTTC. Translated, this is CASSLGGPTYGYTF.